This entry lists 4 T cell receptor beta chains sequenced from one sample in a study of blood T cell repertoires in COVID-19. Produced via immunoSEQ multiplex PCR; TCRdb's table is partial and in-frame only. Seen here are approximately 75,000 clones, around 90% observed once, and the top ten hold roughly 7.2%. Sequencing was done on a sample of peripheral blood. Receptors originate from a human donor in a cohort sampled during active COVID-19.

The chain joins TRBV3-1 (or the pseudogene TRBV3-2) to TRBJ1-4; D possibly corresponds to TRBD1 (6 bases). The CDR3 runs to 15 residues. Germline CDR1 LGHDT, CDR2 YNNKEL (reference sequence). V dropped 10 bases and J dropped 5 bases, with 20 bases sitting between them. The CDR3 coding sequence is TGTGCCACCGCGAGATTGGGGACACCGAATGAAAAACTGTTTTTT. Protein sequence: CATARLGTPNEKLFF.

This clone was recorded once. J is TRBJ1-6 and V is TRBV18; D perhaps matches TRBD1 (5 bases). V dropped 3 bases and J dropped 9 bases, with 9 bases sitting between them. This CDR3 is built from 13 residues. The germline gives CDR1 KGHSH, CDR2 LQKENI. The CDR3 DNA is TGTGCCAGCTCACCCGGGGGGTTTTCACCCCTCCACTTT. It yields the protein CASSPGGFSPLHF.

J is TRBJ2-5 and V is TRBV18; D gene uncertain. Trimming took 6 bases from V and 3 from J, leaving 11 bases between them. In germline, CDR1 is KGHSH, CDR2 LQKENI. The CDR3 totals 13 residues. CDR3 loop: CASSHTSKETQYF. DNA for the CDR3: TGTGCCAGCTCTCATACAAGTAAAGAGACCCAGTACTTC. The full variable domain, rest sourced from reference TRBV18 and TRBJ2-5, is NAGVMQNPRHLVRRRGQEARLRCSPMKGHSHVYWYRQLPEEGLKFMVYLQKENIIDESGMPKERFSAEFPKEGPSILRIQQVVRGDSAAYFCASSHTSKETQYFGPGTRLLVL.

The gene calls are TRBV12-3 or TRBV12-4 and TRBJ1-2, with D uncertain. V was trimmed by 4 bases and J by 4 bases, leaving 7 bases between them. The CDR3 has 12 amino acids. This chain's CDR3 is CASSYLSYGYTF. The CDR3 DNA reads as TGTGCCAGCAGTTATCTAAGCTATGGCTACACCTTC.